The rows below give T cell receptor beta chains drawn from one sample of a study of T cell responses to AZD1222 COVID-19 vaccine. Measured with immunoSEQ multiplex PCR; TCRdb has only the in-frame clones, and not every one. This table holds 90,000 to 120,000 clones, about 93% found once. Source: peripheral blood, taken on day 0 of AZD1222 vaccination. The receptors were sampled from an adult in good health. Each CDR3 is given with its conserved first and last residue. Each record gives: V gene, J gene, D gene, clone size, CDR3 protein, CDR3 DNA. The D gene is left open where the match is weak. Only part of the rows carry a size: once, few, many, or a class if the clone is expanded.

v_call: TRBV4-3; j_call: TRBJ1-5; d_call: NA; clone_size: NA; cdr3_aa: CASSQTYYSNQPQHF; cdr3_nt: TGCGCCAGCAGCCAAACTTACTATAGCAATCAGCCCCAGCATTTT
v_call: TRBV18; j_call: TRBJ1-2; d_call: TRBD1; clone_size: NA; cdr3_aa: CASSQGQGAVENGYTF; cdr3_nt: TGTGCCAGCTCACAGGGACAGGGGGCGGTCGAAAATGGCTACACCTTC
v_call: TRBV12-3/TRBV12-4; j_call: TRBJ1-2; d_call: TRBD1; clone_size: NA; cdr3_aa: CATGEGAKGYTF; cdr3_nt: TGTGCTACGGGAGAGGGGGCGAAAGGCTACACCTTC
v_call: TRBV5-1; j_call: TRBJ1-5; d_call: TRBD1; clone_size: NA; cdr3_aa: CASSLTTGDGQPQHF; cdr3_nt: TGCGCCAGCAGCTTAACGACAGGGGACGGTCAGCCCCAGCATTTT
v_call: TRBV3-1/TRBV3-2; j_call: TRBJ2-2; d_call: TRBD2; clone_size: NA; cdr3_aa: CASSQVLAAGELFF; cdr3_nt: TGTGCCAGCAGCCAGGTCCTAGCGGCCGGGGAGCTGTTTTTT
v_call: TRBV13; j_call: TRBJ1-2; d_call: NA; clone_size: few; cdr3_aa: CASSLPPYYGYTF; cdr3_nt: TGTGCCAGCAGCCTTCCCCCGTACTATGGCTACACCTTC
v_call: TRBV30; j_call: TRBJ1-5; d_call: NA; clone_size: NA; cdr3_aa: CAWSPRGSVGQPQHF; cdr3_nt: TGTGCCTGGAGCCCGCGGGGTAGTGTTGGGCAGCCCCAGCATTTT
v_call: TRBV10-3; j_call: TRBJ2-4; d_call: NA; clone_size: once; cdr3_aa: CAISDGGGRRKNIQYF; cdr3_nt: TGTGCCATCAGTGATGGAGGTGGGCGGCGGAAAAACATTCAGTACTTC
v_call: TRBV28; j_call: TRBJ2-4; d_call: TRBD2; clone_size: NA; cdr3_aa: CAARTSGENIQYF; cdr3_nt: TGTGCCGCCCGGACTAGCGGAGAAAACATTCAGTACTTC
v_call: TRBV2; j_call: TRBJ1-1; d_call: NA; clone_size: NA; cdr3_aa: CASSPGHHLRGNTEAFF; cdr3_nt: TGTGCCAGCAGCCCTGGGCATCATCTCCGGGGGAACACTGAAGCTTTCTTT
v_call: TRBV4-3; j_call: TRBJ1-1; d_call: NA; clone_size: NA; cdr3_aa: CASSQDPYIMNTEAFF; cdr3_nt: TGCGCCAGCAGCCAAGATCCCTACATCATGAACACTGAAGCTTTCTTT
v_call: TRBV27; j_call: TRBJ2-1; d_call: NA; clone_size: NA; cdr3_aa: CASSRTADEQFF; cdr3_nt: TGTGCCAGCAGCCGGACAGCCGATGAGCAGTTCTTC
v_call: TRBV5-8; j_call: TRBJ2-7; d_call: TRBD1; clone_size: once; cdr3_aa: CASSFRRDRASPISYEQYF; cdr3_nt: TGTGCCAGCAGCTTTAGGCGGGACAGGGCGTCCCCTATCTCCTACGAGCAGTACTTC
v_call: TRBV30; j_call: TRBJ1-5; d_call: NA; clone_size: NA; cdr3_aa: CAWSHGSAGQPQHF; cdr3_nt: TGTGCCTGGAGTCATGGCAGCGCGGGGCAGCCCCAGCATTTT
v_call: TRBV6-5; j_call: TRBJ1-1; d_call: NA; clone_size: NA; cdr3_aa: CASTRGVGNGEAFF; cdr3_nt: TGTGCCAGCACCCGGGGGGTGGGAAATGGTGAAGCTTTCTTT
v_call: TRBV4-2; j_call: TRBJ2-7; d_call: TRBD2; clone_size: NA; cdr3_aa: CASSHGTSGNYEQYF; cdr3_nt: TGTGCCAGCAGCCACGGGACTAGCGGGAACTACGAGCAGTACTTC
v_call: TRBV7-8; j_call: TRBJ1-5; d_call: TRBD1; clone_size: NA; cdr3_aa: CASSLGQNNQPQHF; cdr3_nt: TGTGCCAGCAGCTTGGGACAGAACAATCAGCCCCAGCATTTT
v_call: TRBV20-1; j_call: TRBJ1-1; d_call: NA; clone_size: NA; cdr3_aa: CSGYWVTEAFF; cdr3_nt: TGCAGTGGATATTGGGTCACTGAAGCTTTCTTT
v_call: TRBV7-2; j_call: TRBJ2-3; d_call: TRBD2; clone_size: NA; cdr3_aa: CASSLVRGFGDTQYF; cdr3_nt: TGTGCCAGCAGCCTCGTGCGGGGGTTCGGAGATACGCAGTATTTT
v_call: TRBV27; j_call: TRBJ1-1; d_call: NA; clone_size: once; cdr3_aa: CASTTTAQNTEAFF; cdr3_nt: TGTGCCAGCACTACGACAGCCCAGAACACTGAAGCTTTCTTT
v_call: TRBV5-1; j_call: TRBJ2-7; d_call: NA; clone_size: NA; cdr3_aa: CASSFFTLAETGSEQYF; cdr3_nt: TGCGCCAGCAGCTTTTTCACCTTGGCCGAAACAGGGTCCGAGCAGTACTTC
v_call: TRBV9; j_call: TRBJ1-1; d_call: NA; clone_size: NA; cdr3_aa: CASSVGPRGGSDEAFF; cdr3_nt: TGTGCCAGCAGCGTAGGGCCGAGGGGGGGAAGTGATGAAGCTTTCTTT
v_call: TRBV7-2; j_call: TRBJ2-3; d_call: TRBD1; clone_size: NA; cdr3_aa: CASSQAGTGAVDTQYF; cdr3_nt: TGTGCCAGCAGCCAAGCCGGGACAGGGGCGGTAGATACGCAGTATTTT
v_call: TRBV9; j_call: TRBJ1-6; d_call: NA; clone_size: NA; cdr3_aa: CASSVRGRNNSPLHF; cdr3_nt: TGTGCCAGCAGCGTACGGGGACGGAATAATTCACCCCTCCACTTT
v_call: TRBV14; j_call: TRBJ1-1; d_call: NA; clone_size: NA; cdr3_aa: CASSLTWGVTEAFF; cdr3_nt: TGTGCCAGCAGCCTAACTTGGGGGGTCACTGAAGCTTTCTTT
v_call: TRBV19; j_call: TRBJ1-2; d_call: NA; clone_size: NA; cdr3_aa: CASSIPLGGLNYGYTF; cdr3_nt: TGTGCCAGTAGTATACCCTTAGGGGGTCTTAACTATGGCTACACCTTC
v_call: TRBV19; j_call: TRBJ1-5; d_call: NA; clone_size: NA; cdr3_aa: CASSIWGTGNQPQHF; cdr3_nt: TGTGCCAGTAGTATTTGGGGAACGGGCAATCAGCCCCAGCATTTT
v_call: TRBV14; j_call: TRBJ1-1; d_call: TRBD1; clone_size: NA; cdr3_aa: CASSQALQGAEAFF; cdr3_nt: TGTGCCAGCAGCCAAGCACTTCAGGGGGCTGAAGCTTTCTTT
v_call: TRBV5-4; j_call: TRBJ2-5; d_call: NA; clone_size: once; cdr3_aa: CASSPTDQETQYF; cdr3_nt: TGTGCCAGCAGCCCCACAGACCAAGAGACCCAGTACTTC
v_call: TRBV19; j_call: TRBJ1-5; d_call: NA; clone_size: NA; cdr3_aa: CASTLRETGSNQPQHF; cdr3_nt: TGTGCCAGTACCCTAAGAGAGACCGGGAGCAATCAGCCCCAGCATTTT
v_call: TRBV5-1; j_call: TRBJ2-7; d_call: NA; clone_size: NA; cdr3_aa: CASSLIGTKYEQYF; cdr3_nt: TGCGCCAGCAGCTTAATCGGGACAAAGTACGAGCAGTACTTC
v_call: TRBV21-1; j_call: TRBJ1-5; d_call: NA; clone_size: NA; cdr3_aa: CASSKGQGNQPQHF; cdr3_nt: TGTGCCAGCAGCAAGGGACAGGGCAATCAGCCCCAGCATTTT
v_call: TRBV5-4; j_call: TRBJ2-6; d_call: NA; clone_size: NA; cdr3_aa: CASSLDRVGPKSPGANVLTF; cdr3_nt: TGTGCCAGCAGCTTGGATAGAGTAGGGCCCAAAAGCCCTGGGGCCAACGTCCTGACTTTC
v_call: TRBV27; j_call: TRBJ2-6; d_call: NA; clone_size: NA; cdr3_aa: CASRPSGANVLTF; cdr3_nt: TGTGCCAGCAGGCCATCTGGGGCCAACGTCCTGACTTTC
v_call: TRBV19; j_call: TRBJ1-4; d_call: TRBD1; clone_size: NA; cdr3_aa: CASRKYRGEKLFF; cdr3_nt: TGTGCCAGTAGGAAGTACAGGGGTGAAAAACTGTTTTTT
v_call: TRBV27; j_call: TRBJ2-3; d_call: NA; clone_size: NA; cdr3_aa: CASKGGSTDTQYF; cdr3_nt: TGTGCCAGCAAAGGGGGTAGCACAGATACGCAGTATTTT
v_call: TRBV6-2/TRBV6-3; j_call: TRBJ1-2; d_call: NA; clone_size: NA; cdr3_aa: CASSLQGMVNYGYTF; cdr3_nt: TGTGCCAGCAGCTTACAGGGCATGGTTAACTATGGCTACACCTTC
v_call: TRBV7-9; j_call: TRBJ1-5; d_call: NA; clone_size: NA; cdr3_aa: CASSLGTQPQHF; cdr3_nt: TGTGCCAGCAGCTTAGGGACACAGCCCCAGCATTTT
v_call: TRBV5-1; j_call: TRBJ1-1; d_call: NA; clone_size: NA; cdr3_aa: CASSLGGQGTEAFF; cdr3_nt: TGCGCCAGCAGCTTGGGCGGGCAGGGCACTGAAGCTTTCTTT